These 7 T cell receptor beta chains came from one sample sequenced in a study of CD8+CD57+ T cells in acquired aplastic anemia. Sequencing was done on patients that had shown CD8+CD57+ cell expansion by flow cytometry. For CDR3 and TCR beta VDJ profiling, genomic DNA was the template used. TCRdb processed the reads anew with MiXCR; each CDR3 protein has one entry. This table holds roughly 180,000 distinct CDR3 sequences, less than 50% found once. The sequencing input was sorted CD4+, CD8+, or CD8+CD57+ T cells (not recorded which) from PBMCs. These receptors originate from a human donor with aplastic anemia.

The gene calls are TRBV2 and TRBJ1-5, with a tentative D call TRBD1 (6 bases). Between the trimmed V and J ends, which lost 4 bases and 1 base, there was a span of 11 bases. Germline V gene lookup returns CDR1 SNHLY and CDR2 FYNNEI. The CDR3 totals 15 residues. The CDR3 sequence is CASSGWGGSNQPQHF. CDR3 bases: TGTGCCAGCAGTGGTTGGGGGGGCAGCAATCAGCCCCAGCATTTT. Filled out from reference TRBV2 and TRBJ1-5, the complete variable domain reads EPEVTQTPSHQVTQMGQEVILRCVPISNHLYFYWYRQILGQKVEFLVSFYNNEISEKSEIFDDQFSVERPDGSNFTLKIRSTKLEDSAMYFCASSGWGGSNQPQHFGDGTRLSIL.

The sample holds many counts of this clonotype. The J gene is TRBJ2-1, the V gene TRBV20-1; TRBD1 matches 11 bases. CDR1 is DFQATT, CDR2 SNEGSKA, per germline (reference sequence). The CDR3 runs 15 residues. The V gene end was trimmed by 3 bases and the J gene end by 10 bases; junction bases not matched to a gene: 11. CDR3 in DNA: TGCAGTGCTAGGTTGGGGACAGGGGGACTAGGGGAGCAGTTCTTC. Protein sequence: CSARLGTGGLGEQFF.

This clonotype occurred many times. This chain connects TRBV7-8 to TRBJ2-1; 7 bases agree with TRBD1. V lost 8 bases to trimming and J lost 5 bases; unmatched junction nucleotides: 9. Per the germline V gene, CDR1 is SGHVS and CDR2 is FQNEAQ. This CDR3 has 14 amino acids. DNA for the CDR3: TGTGCCAGCGCGGTAGGGACAGCTAACAATGAGCAGTTCTTC. This translates into CASAVGTANNEQFF. Looking up the rest from reference TRBV7-8 and TRBJ2-1 gives the full variable domain: GAGVSQSPRYKVAKRGQDVALRCDPISGHVSLFWYQQALGQGPEFLTYFQNEAQLDKSGLPSDRFFAERPEGSVSTLKIQRTQQEDSAVYLCASAVGTANNEQFFGPGTRLTVL.

This clonotype has a count of ten or more. The V and J genes are TRBV24-1 and TRBJ2-2; D possibly corresponds to TRBD1 (6 bases). This CDR3 has 14 amino acids. The germline V and J ends were trimmed by 5 bases and 4 bases, with 10 bases remaining between them. Per germline, CDR1 KGHDR and CDR2 SFDVKD. CDR3 residues: CATSGGGSTGELFF. For the CDR3, the DNA is TGTGCCACCAGTGGAGGGGGTAGCACCGGGGAGCTGTTTTTT.

The sample holds many counts of this clonotype. The chain couples TRBV12-3 or TRBV12-4 to TRBJ1-2; D ambiguous. Trimming pared 1 base from V and 7 bases from J, leaving 10 bases between. The CDR3 length is 13 residues. CDR3 amino acids: CASSLVGVGGYTF. CDR3 DNA sequence: TGTGCCAGCAGTTTAGTTGGGGTGGGTGGCTACACCTTC.

The rearrangement links TRBV12-3 or TRBV12-4 to TRBJ1-2; 9 bases map to TRBD1. CDR3 length: 14 residues. Unmatched junction bases numbered 8, after V lost 5 bases and J lost 7 bases. CDR3 sequence: CASSRPGTGFGYTF. As DNA, the CDR3 is TGTGCCAGCAGTCGTCCCGGGACAGGGTTTGGCTACACCTTC.

This clonotype has at least ten counts. The CDR3 is CASSGQGGQQPQHF. The CDR3 region has the DNA TGTGCCAGCAGTGGACAGGGTGGCCAACAGCCCCAGCATTTT. V is TRBV6-1 and J is TRBJ1-5, with 7 bases aligning to TRBD1. This CDR3 comprises 14 residues. Losses at the gene ends were 4 bases for V and 7 bases for J; bases not matched to a gene: 7. Germline loops: CDR1 MNHNS, CDR2 SASEGT.